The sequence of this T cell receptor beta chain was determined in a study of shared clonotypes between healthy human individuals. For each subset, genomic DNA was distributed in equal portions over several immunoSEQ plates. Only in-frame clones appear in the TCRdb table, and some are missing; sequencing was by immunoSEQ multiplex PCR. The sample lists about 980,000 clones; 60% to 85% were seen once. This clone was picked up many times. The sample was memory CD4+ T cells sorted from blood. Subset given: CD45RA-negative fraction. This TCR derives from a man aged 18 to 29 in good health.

CDR3 protein: CASSELDGETQYF. The CDR3 coding sequence is TGTGCCAGCAGTGAATTGGACGGGGAGACCCAGTACTTC. The rearrangement joins TRBV2 to TRBJ2-5; D not resolved. This CDR3 is 13 amino acids long. The V gene lost 2 bases and the J gene lost 5 bases, with 9 bases spanning the gap. In germline, CDR1 is SNHLY, CDR2 FYNNEI.